A single sample gave rise to the 20 T cell receptor beta chains below, sequenced in a study of cytomegalovirus exposure and HLA in healthy donors. The protocol was immunoSEQ multiplex PCR, while the TCRdb copy is restricted to in-frame clones and leaves out a portion. The data show about 130,000 clones, roughly nine tenths seen once. Sequenced sample: PBMCs. The receptors come from a woman aged 18-29 years in good health and CMV-seronegative.

In nucleotides, the CDR3 is TGCGCCAGCAGCCGGACTAGTCTTAACAATGAGCAGTTCTTC. Protein product: CASSRTSLNNEQFF. This chain connects TRBV5-1 to TRBJ2-1; TRBD2 agrees at 7 bases. The CDR3 sequence is 14 residues long. V was pared by 4 bases and J by 5 bases, with 6 bases of the junction left unmatched. Germline values: CDR1 SGHRS, CDR2 YFSETQ. The full variable domain, in which reference TRBV5-1 and TRBJ2-1 provide the parts outside the CDR3, is KAGVTQTPRYLIKTRGQQVTLSCSPISGHRSVSWYQQTPGQGLQFLFEYFSETQRNKGNFPGRFSGRQFSNSRSEMNVSTLELGDSALYLCASSRTSLNNEQFFGPGTRLTVL.

The CDR3 coding sequence is TGTGCCAGCAGCCTCCAAGGGACAGGGGGCGCGGAGACCCAGTACTTC. Its protein product is CASSLQGTGGAETQYF. The chain couples TRBV7-7 to TRBJ2-5, with TRBD1 matching over 12 bases. This CDR3 has 16 amino acids. Germline V gives CDR1 SSHAT, CDR2 FNYEAQ (reference sequence). Trimming at V came to 5 bases and at J to 5 bases, leaving 9 bases not matched to a gene.

The rearrangement uses TRBV4-1 and TRBJ2-2; D is unresolved. Germline V gene data show CDR1 as MGHRA and CDR2 as YSYEKL. The V end was cut by 6 bases, the J end by 6 bases, with 5 bases between. The CDR3 sequence is 11 residues long. The CDR3 DNA is TGCGCCAGCAGGGGCCCCGGGGAGCTGTTTTTT. It encodes CASRGPGELFF.

The gene calls are TRBV5-1 and TRBJ2-7; D is possibly TRBD1 (5 bases). Germline V gene lookup returns CDR1 SGHRS and CDR2 YFSETQ. The CDR3 extends over 13 amino acids. V was cut by 3 bases and J by 3 bases, with 10 bases left in between. The CDR3 loop is CASSSPQGYEQYF. CDR3 bases: TGCGCCAGCAGCTCGCCCCAGGGCTACGAGCAGTACTTC.

This clone was picked up one time. The rearrangement links TRBV7-2 to TRBJ2-1; tentatively, D is TRBD1 (5 bases). This CDR3 comprises 17 residues. V was trimmed by 6 bases and J by 0 bases, leaving 18 bases between them. Per germline, CDR1 SGHTA and CDR2 FQGNSA. CDR3 protein: CASRSTEDASSYNEQFF. The CDR3 DNA follows: TGTGCCAGCAGGTCGACAGAGGACGCGAGCTCCTACAATGAGCAGTTCTTC.

The chain joins TRBV6-1 to TRBJ1-1; unclear D gene. CDR1 is MNHNS and CDR2 is SASEGT in the germline V gene. V shed 4 bases and J shed 10 bases, with 10 bases lying between them. The CDR3 is made up of 11 amino acids. In DNA form, the CDR3 reads TGTGCCAGCAGTGTGCGACTGGGAGCTTTCTTT. Its protein is CASSVRLGAFF.

The gene calls are TRBV28 and TRBJ1-6; 9 nucleotides align to TRBD1. Germline V gene data show CDR1 as MDHEN and CDR2 as SYDVKM. V was clipped by 5 bases and J by 4 bases; unmatched bases: 3. The CDR3 has 15 residues. This chain's CDR3 is CASSPGQGYNSPLHF. The CDR3 DNA follows: TGTGCCAGCAGTCCTGGACAGGGGTATAATTCACCCCTCCACTTT.

V gene TRBV27 combines with J gene TRBJ2-7; D uncertain. Trimming shortened V by 3 bases and J by 8 bases, and 8 bases separated the two germline ends. The germline gives CDR1 MNHEY, CDR2 SMNVEV (reference sequence). The CDR3 is 11 residues long. The CDR3 is CASSFRAQQYF. The CDR3 bases are TGTGCCAGCAGTTTTAGAGCGCAGCAGTACTTC.

The chain has TRBV18 and TRBJ1-1; D is ambiguous. CDR1 is KGHSH, CDR2 LQKENI, per germline. The CDR3 length is 14 residues. The ends were cut back, 5 bases at V and 3 bases at J, with 13 bases in the middle. The CDR3 is CASSLGSGDTEAFF. CDR3 DNA: TGTGCCAGCTCATTAGGGAGCGGGGACACTGAAGCTTTCTTT.

The chain uses TRBV4-1 and TRBJ1-4, with D uncertain. The V gene lost 5 bases and the J gene lost 3 bases, with 10 bases spanning the gap. The CDR3 length is 14 residues. Germline V gives CDR1 MGHRA, CDR2 YSYEKL. The CDR3 nucleotides read TGCGCCAGCAGCATGACATGGCCTAATGAAAAACTGTTTTTT. This codes for CASSMTWPNEKLFF.

This chain joins TRBV9 and TRBJ2-5, with 9 bases lining up with TRBD1. The CDR3 is 15 amino acids. The germline V gene encodes CDR1 SGDLS and CDR2 YYNGEE. V trimming: 0 bases; J trimming: 4 bases; junction bases outside the gene matches: 4. Here the CDR3 DNA reads TGTGCCAGCAGCGTAGCTGGGACAGGGTTAGAGACCCAGTACTTC. Residues: CASSVAGTGLETQYF.

The rearrangement links TRBV14 to TRBJ1-2; D perhaps matches TRBD1 (5 bases). Trimming took off 10 bases at V and 5 bases at J, with 32 bases between the two ends. This CDR3 region has 18 residues. Germline assignment: CDR1 SGHDN and CDR2 FVKESK. The CDR3 nucleotides read TGTGCCACCCACGGGGAAAGGGGTCTGCGGGAAACTCAGTATGGCTACACCTTC. Protein product: CATHGERGLRETQYGYTF.

This chain connects TRBV5-1 to TRBJ1-6; D ambiguous. V was pared by 4 bases and J by 11 bases, with 16 bases between. CDR3 length: 14 residues. Germline V gene lookup returns CDR1 SGHRS and CDR2 YFSETQ. The CDR3 sequence is CASSLGYGGTPLHF. Here the CDR3 DNA reads TGCGCCAGCAGCCTTGGTTACGGAGGGACACCCCTCCACTTT.

As for this clone: A read error may produce the germline difference seen at one junction end. The genes are TRBV6-5 and TRBJ1-1, with 8 bases that match TRBD1. The CDR3 loop spans 12 amino acids. In germline, CDR1 is MNHEY, CDR2 SVGAGI. The CDR3 sequence: CASSEAGTGSLF. For the CDR3, the DNA is TGTGCCAGCAGTGAAGCCGGGACAGGTAGTCTCTTT.

This clone occurred once. J is TRBJ2-5 and V is TRBV19, with D possibly being TRBD1 (6 bases). Trimming took 5 bases from V and 4 from J, leaving 8 bases between them. There are 12 residues in the CDR3. Germline CDR1 LNHDA, CDR2 SQIVND (reference sequence). CDR3 sequence: CASSADRETQYF. The CDR3 bases are TGTGCCAGTAGTGCGGACAGAGAGACCCAGTACTTC.

The chain carries TRBV6-1 and TRBJ2-7, with D possibly TRBD2 on 5 matching bases. The CDR3 covers 13 residues. V lost 6 bases and J 2 bases, leaving 11 bases between the germline ends. Germline V gene sequence: CDR1 MNHNS, CDR2 SASEGT. In DNA, the CDR3 is TGTGCCAGCAGCCCTGTTAGCGCCTACGAGCAGTACTTC. Its protein is CASSPVSAYEQYF.

The rearrangement uses TRBV18 and TRBJ1-2; possible D gene TRBD1, 6 bases. The CDR3 is 14 amino acids. V gave up 3 bases and J gave up 2 bases, with 10 bases separating them. Germline assignment: CDR1 KGHSH and CDR2 LQKENI. CDR3: CASSPGTRNYGYTF. The DNA for the CDR3 is TGTGCCAGCTCACCCGGGACAAGAAACTATGGCTACACCTTC.

This chain connects TRBV18 to TRBJ1-1, with 7 bases fitting TRBD1. This CDR3 is built from 13 residues. Germline CDR1 KGHSH, CDR2 LQKENI. V shed 5 bases, J shed 7 bases, and the junction held 7 bases outside the gene matches. Here the CDR3 DNA reads TGTGCCAGCTCATCGACAGGGATGGGTGAAGCTTTCTTT. As protein: CASSSTGMGEAFF.

The rearrangement uses TRBV19 and TRBJ1-2; D not resolved. The V end was cut by 5 bases, the J end by 7 bases, with 14 bases between. The CDR3 contains 13 residues. From germline, CDR1 is LNHDA and CDR2 SQIVND (reference sequence). DNA for the CDR3: TGTGCCAGTAGTGTCGGCCATTCGGGTGGCTACACCTTC. It encodes CASSVGHSGGYTF.

The rearrangement links TRBV6-6 to TRBJ2-2; tentatively, D is TRBD1 (5 bases). The germline V gene has CDR1 MNHNY and CDR2 SVGAGI (reference sequence). The V and J ends lost 7 bases and 1 base respectively, with 7 bases between them. The CDR3 extends over 13 amino acids. CDR3: CASIGQNTGELFF. CDR3 sequence (DNA): TGTGCCAGCATCGGACAGAACACCGGGGAGCTGTTTTTT.